These T cell receptor beta chains were read from a single sample in a study of vaccination effects on CD4 cells after COVID-19. These TCRs' antigens remain unknown. This table comes from immunoSEQ multiplex PCR, and its TCRdb copy is limited to in-frame clones, with some not included. The repertoire includes fewer than 30,000 clones, 55% to 75% of them detected once, and roughly a tenth sits in the top ten. This material consisted of CD4+ T cells from PBMCs cultured with SARS-CoV-2 spike peptides, taken before COVID-19 vaccination. The receptor source for this set is a human donor who received a COVID-19 vaccine. The CDR3 runs from the conserved cysteine through the conserved F or W. Each record gives: V gene, J gene, D gene, clone size, CDR3 DNA, CDR3 protein. A D gene is named only where the DNA matches it firmly. Size is stated for part of the rows, as once, few or many counts, or as a class when the clone is expanded.

TRBV12-2	TRBJ1-4	NA	NA	TGTGCAAGTCGCTTTTTTCAACCTGCAACTAATGAAAAACTGTTTTTT	CASRFFQPATNEKLFF
TRBV6-4	TRBJ2-1	TRBD2	NA	TGTGCCACCCCCCGACTAGCGGACGCGGGGGATGAGCAGTTCTTC	CATPRLADAGDEQFF
TRBV6-5	TRBJ1-6	NA	NA	TGTGCCAGCAGTTACAGGGGAAGTGCCTATAATTCACCCCTCCACTTT	CASSYRGSAYNSPLHF
TRBV5-4	TRBJ1-1	NA	NA	TGTGCCAGCAGCTTAATGGGGGGGGCCGGGACTGAAGCTTTCTTT	CASSLMGGAGTEAFF
TRBV13	TRBJ2-3	NA	NA	TGTGCCAGCAGCCCTACCGGGGATACGCAGTATTTT	CASSPTGDTQYF
TRBV3-1/TRBV3-2	TRBJ2-3	TRBD2	NA	TGTGCCAGCAGCCAAGTGAGCGGGGTCAGCACAGATACGCAGTATTTT	CASSQVSGVSTDTQYF
TRBV6-1	TRBJ1-6	NA	few	TGTGCCAGCAGTGAAGTGGTTGAGGGGGGTGTGGGCTATAATTCACCCCTCCACTTT	CASSEVVEGGVGYNSPLHF
TRBV30	TRBJ2-5	NA	NA	TGTGCCTGGAGTTTGAGAGAGACCCAGTACTTC	CAWSLRETQYF
TRBV3-1/TRBV3-2	TRBJ2-1	NA	NA	TGTGCCAGCAGGGCCCAGTTCGACAGGACTGAGCAGTTCTTC	CASRAQFDRTEQFF
TRBV6-5	TRBJ2-3	NA	NA	TGTGCCAGCAGTCTCCTTGGAGATACGCAGTATTTT	CASSLLGDTQYF